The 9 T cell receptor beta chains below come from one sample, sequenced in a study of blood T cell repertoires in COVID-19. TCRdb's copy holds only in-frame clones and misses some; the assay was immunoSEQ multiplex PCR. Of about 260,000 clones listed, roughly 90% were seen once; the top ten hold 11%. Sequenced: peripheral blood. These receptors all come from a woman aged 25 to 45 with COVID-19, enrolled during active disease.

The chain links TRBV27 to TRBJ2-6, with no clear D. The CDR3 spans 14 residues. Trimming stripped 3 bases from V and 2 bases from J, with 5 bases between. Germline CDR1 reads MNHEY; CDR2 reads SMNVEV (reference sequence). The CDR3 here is CASSFYPGANVLTF. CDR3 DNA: TGTGCCAGCAGTTTTTATCCTGGGGCCAACGTCCTGACTTTC.

The CDR3 DNA sequence: TGCAGTGCTAGTCCCGGACTAGCGGGAGTAAGCACCGGGGAGCTGTTTTTT. Translating it yields CSASPGLAGVSTGELFF. The rearrangement uses TRBV20-1 and TRBJ2-2; 13 positions match TRBD2. V lost 3 bases, J lost 4 bases, and 8 bases stayed unmatched. The CDR3 runs 17 residues. Per germline, CDR1 DFQATT and CDR2 SNEGSKA (reference sequence).

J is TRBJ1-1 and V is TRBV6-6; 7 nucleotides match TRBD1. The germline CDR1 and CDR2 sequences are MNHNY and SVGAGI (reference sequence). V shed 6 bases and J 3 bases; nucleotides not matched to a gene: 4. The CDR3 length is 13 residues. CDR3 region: CASRTTGYTEAFF. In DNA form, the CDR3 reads TGTGCCAGCAGGACGACAGGGTACACTGAAGCTTTCTTT.

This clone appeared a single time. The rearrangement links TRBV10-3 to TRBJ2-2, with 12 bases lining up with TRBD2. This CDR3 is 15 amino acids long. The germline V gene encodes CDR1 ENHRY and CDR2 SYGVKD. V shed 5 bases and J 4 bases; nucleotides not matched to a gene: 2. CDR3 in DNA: TGTGCCATCAGTCTAGCGGGAGGGCTCACCGGGGAGCTGTTTTTT. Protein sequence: CAISLAGGLTGELFF.

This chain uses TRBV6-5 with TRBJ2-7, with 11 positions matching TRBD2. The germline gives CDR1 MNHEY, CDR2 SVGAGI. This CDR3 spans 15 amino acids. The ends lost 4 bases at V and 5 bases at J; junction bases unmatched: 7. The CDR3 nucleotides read TGTGCCAGCAGTTCAAGCCTAGCGGGAGGTCACGAGCAGTACTTC. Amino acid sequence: CASSSSLAGGHEQYF.

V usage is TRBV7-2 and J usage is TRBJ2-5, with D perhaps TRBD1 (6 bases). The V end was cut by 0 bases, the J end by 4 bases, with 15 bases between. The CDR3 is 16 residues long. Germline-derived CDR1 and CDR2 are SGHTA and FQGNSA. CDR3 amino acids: CASSLAVLGGAETQYF. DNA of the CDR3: TGTGCCAGCAGCTTAGCGGTCTTAGGGGGTGCAGAGACCCAGTACTTC.

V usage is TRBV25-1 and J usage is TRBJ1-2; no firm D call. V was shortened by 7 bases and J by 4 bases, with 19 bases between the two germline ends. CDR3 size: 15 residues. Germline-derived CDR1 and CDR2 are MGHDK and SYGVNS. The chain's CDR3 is CASTKGYGDSYGYTF. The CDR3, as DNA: TGTGCCAGCACCAAAGGATACGGGGATTCCTATGGCTACACCTTC.

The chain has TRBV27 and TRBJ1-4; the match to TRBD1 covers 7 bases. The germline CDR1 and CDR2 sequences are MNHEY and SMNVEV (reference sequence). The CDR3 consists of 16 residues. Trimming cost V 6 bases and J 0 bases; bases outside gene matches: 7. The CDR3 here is CASRQTGEATNEKLFF. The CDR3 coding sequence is TGTGCCAGCAGACAAACAGGGGAGGCAACTAATGAAAAACTGTTTTTT.

CDR3 sequence: CAWSVSAGSGANVLTF. The CDR3 nucleotides are TGTGCCTGGAGTGTATCAGCGGGCTCTGGGGCCAACGTCCTGACTTTC. This chain uses TRBV30 with TRBJ2-6; tentative D call: TRBD2 (6 bases). Between the trimmed V and J ends, which lost 0 bases and 0 bases, there was a span of 9 bases. From germline, CDR1 is GTSNPN and CDR2 SVGIG (reference sequence). This CDR3 region has 16 residues.